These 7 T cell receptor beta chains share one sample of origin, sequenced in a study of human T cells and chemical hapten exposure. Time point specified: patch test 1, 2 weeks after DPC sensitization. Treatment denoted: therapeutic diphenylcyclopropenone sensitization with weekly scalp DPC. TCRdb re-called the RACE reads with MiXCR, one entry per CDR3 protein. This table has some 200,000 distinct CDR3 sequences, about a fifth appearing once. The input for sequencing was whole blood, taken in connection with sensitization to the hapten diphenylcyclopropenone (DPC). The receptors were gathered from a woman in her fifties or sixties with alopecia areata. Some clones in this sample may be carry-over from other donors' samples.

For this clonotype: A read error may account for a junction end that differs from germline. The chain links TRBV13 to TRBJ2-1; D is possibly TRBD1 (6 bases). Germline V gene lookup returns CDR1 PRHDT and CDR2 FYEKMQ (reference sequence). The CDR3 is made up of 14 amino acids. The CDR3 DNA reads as TGTGCCAGCAGCTTAGGTCAACAGGGCCTCCCTCGGGTCTTC. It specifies CASSLGQQGLPRVF.

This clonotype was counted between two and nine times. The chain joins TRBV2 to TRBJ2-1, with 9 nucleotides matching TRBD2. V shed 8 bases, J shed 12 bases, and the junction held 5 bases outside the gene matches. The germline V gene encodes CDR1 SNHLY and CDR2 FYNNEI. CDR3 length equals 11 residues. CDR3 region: CASLTSGTQFF. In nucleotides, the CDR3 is TGTGCCAGCTTGACTAGCGGTACGCAGTTCTTC.

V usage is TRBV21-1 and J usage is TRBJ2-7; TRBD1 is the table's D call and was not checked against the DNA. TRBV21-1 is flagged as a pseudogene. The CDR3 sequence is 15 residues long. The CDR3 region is CASSILRIGDDEQYF. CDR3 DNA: TGTGCCAGCAGCATTCTCCGCATTGGGGACGACGAGCAGTACTTC.

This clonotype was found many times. The CDR3 loop is CASRGQKETQYF. The CDR3 DNA follows: TGTGCCAGCAGAGGACAGAAAGAGACCCAGTACTTC. V usage is TRBV2 and J usage is TRBJ2-5; D may be TRBD1 (6 bases). From germline, CDR1 is SNHLY and CDR2 FYNNEI. There are 12 residues in the CDR3. The V gene lost 6 bases and the J gene lost 3 bases, with 8 bases spanning the gap.

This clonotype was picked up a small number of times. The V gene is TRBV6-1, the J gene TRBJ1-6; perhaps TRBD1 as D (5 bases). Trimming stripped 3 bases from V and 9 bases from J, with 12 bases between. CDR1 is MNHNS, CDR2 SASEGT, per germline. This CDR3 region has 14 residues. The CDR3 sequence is CASSEGVVPSPLHF. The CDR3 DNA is TGTGCCAGCAGTGAGGGGGTAGTTCCTTCACCCCTCCACTTT.

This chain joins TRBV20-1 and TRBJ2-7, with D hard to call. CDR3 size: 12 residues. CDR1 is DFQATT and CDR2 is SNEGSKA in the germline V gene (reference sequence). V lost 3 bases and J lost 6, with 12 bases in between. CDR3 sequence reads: CSARRVSSEQYF. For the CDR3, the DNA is TGCAGTGCTAGGAGAGTTAGCTCCGAGCAGTACTTC.

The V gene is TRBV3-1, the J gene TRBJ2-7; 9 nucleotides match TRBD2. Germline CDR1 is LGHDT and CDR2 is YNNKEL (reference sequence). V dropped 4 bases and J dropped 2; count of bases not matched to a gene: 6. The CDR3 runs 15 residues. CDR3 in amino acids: CASSLGLAPAYEQYF. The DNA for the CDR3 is TGTGCCAGCAGCCTAGGACTAGCGCCCGCCTACGAGCAGTACTTC.